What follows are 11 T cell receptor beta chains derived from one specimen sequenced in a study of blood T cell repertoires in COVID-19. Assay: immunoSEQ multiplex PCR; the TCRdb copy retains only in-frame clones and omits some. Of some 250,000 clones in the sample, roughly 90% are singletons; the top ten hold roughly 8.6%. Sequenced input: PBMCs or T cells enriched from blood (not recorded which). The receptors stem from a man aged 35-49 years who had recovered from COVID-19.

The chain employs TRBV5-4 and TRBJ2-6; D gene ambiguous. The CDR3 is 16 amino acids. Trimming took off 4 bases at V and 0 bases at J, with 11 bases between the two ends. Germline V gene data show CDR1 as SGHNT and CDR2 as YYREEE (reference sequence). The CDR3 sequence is CASSPPTPSGANVLTF. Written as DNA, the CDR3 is TGTGCCAGCAGCCCCCCTACCCCCTCTGGGGCCAACGTCCTGACTTTC.

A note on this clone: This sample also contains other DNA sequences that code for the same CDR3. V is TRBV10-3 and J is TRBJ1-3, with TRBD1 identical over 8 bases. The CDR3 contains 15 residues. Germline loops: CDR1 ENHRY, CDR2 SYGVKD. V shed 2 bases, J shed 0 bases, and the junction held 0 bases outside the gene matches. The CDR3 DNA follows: TGTGCCATCAGTGAGGGACAGGGCTCTGGAAACACCATATATTTT. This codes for CAISEGQGSGNTIYF.

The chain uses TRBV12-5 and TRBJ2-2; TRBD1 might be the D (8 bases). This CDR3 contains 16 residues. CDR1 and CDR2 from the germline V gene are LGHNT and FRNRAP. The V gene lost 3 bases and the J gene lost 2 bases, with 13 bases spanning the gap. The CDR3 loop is CASGLNRGGNTGELFF. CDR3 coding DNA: TGTGCTAGTGGTTTAAACAGGGGGGGAAACACCGGGGAGCTGTTTTTT.

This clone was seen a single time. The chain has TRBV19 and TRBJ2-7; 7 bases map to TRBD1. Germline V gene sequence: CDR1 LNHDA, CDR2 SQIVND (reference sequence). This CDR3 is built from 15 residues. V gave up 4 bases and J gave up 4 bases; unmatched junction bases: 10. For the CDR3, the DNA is TGTGCCAGTAGTAAAACTAGGGACAGAGTATACGAGCAGTACTTC. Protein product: CASSKTRDRVYEQYF.

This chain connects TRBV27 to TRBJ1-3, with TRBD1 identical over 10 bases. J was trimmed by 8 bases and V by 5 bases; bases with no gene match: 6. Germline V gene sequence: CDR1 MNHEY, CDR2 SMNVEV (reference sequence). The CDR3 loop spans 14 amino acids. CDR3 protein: CASSLTGQGHTIYF. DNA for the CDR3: TGTGCCAGCAGTCTAACGGGACAGGGGCACACCATATATTTT.

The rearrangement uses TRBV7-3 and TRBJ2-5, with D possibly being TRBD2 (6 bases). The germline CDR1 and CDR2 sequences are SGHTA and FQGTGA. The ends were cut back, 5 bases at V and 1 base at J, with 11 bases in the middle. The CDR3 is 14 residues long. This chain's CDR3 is CASSPDSGQETQYF. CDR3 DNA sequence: TGTGCCAGCAGCCCAGATAGCGGCCAAGAGACCCAGTACTTC.

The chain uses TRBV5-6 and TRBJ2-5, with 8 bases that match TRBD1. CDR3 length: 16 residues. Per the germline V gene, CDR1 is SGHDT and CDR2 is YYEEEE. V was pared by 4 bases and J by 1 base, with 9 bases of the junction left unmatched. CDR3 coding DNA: TGTGCCAGCAGCGGCTGGACAGGGCGAGTCCAAGAGACCCAGTACTTC. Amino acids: CASSGWTGRVQETQYF.

In DNA form, the CDR3 reads TGTGCCAGCAGCAAAGGAGGAAAGGAGACAACTAATGAAAAACTGTTTTTT. As protein: CASSKGGKETTNEKLFF. The J gene is TRBJ1-4, the V gene TRBV21-1. TRBV21-1 is assigned pseudogene status. The CDR3 extends over 17 amino acids.

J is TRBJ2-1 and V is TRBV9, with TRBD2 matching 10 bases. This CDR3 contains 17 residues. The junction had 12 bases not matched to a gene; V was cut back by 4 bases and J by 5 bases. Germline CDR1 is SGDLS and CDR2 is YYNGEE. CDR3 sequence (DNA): TGTGCCAGCAGCATAACCGGGACTAGCGTCGGCCACAATGAGCAGTTCTTC. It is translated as CASSITGTSVGHNEQFF.

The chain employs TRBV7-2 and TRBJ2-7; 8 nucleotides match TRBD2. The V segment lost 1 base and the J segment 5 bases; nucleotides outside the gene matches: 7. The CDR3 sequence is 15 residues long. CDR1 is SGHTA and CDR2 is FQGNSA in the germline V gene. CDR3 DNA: TGTGCCAGCAGCTTAGGTAGCGGGAATCAACACGAGCAGTACTTC. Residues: CASSLGSGNQHEQYF.

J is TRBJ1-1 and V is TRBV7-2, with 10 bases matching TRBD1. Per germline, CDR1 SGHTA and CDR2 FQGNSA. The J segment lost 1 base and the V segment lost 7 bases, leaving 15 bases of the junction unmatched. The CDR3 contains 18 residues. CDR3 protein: CASKLGQGVRLGNTEAFF. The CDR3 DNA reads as TGTGCCAGCAAACTCGGACAGGGGGTCCGCTTGGGGAACACTGAAGCTTTCTTT.